This TCR beta chain was captured in a study of blood T cell repertoires in COVID-19. Germline V gene lookup returns CDR1 SEHNR and CDR2 FQNEAQ (reference sequence). The CDR3 loop spans 14 amino acids. The V end was cut by 1 base, the J end by 1 base, with 7 bases between. TCRdb's copy holds only in-frame clones and misses some; the assay was immunoSEQ multiplex PCR. The table shows 70,000 to 95,000 clones, with 89% occurring only once. The rearrangement links TRBV7-9 to TRBJ1-1, with D tentatively TRBD1 (5 bases). The TCR sequence derives from a man aged 50-60 years with COVID-19, enrolled during active disease. The material sequenced was peripheral blood. CDR3 DNA: TGTGCCAGCAGCTTAGAGACAGCGAACACTGAAGCTTTCTTT. It is translated as CASSLETANTEAFF.